This T cell receptor beta chain derives from a study of T-cell memory formation after mild COVID-19 (dated by TCRdb to the early 2020s). Study-wide context: TCR sequence clusters from the two donors were found to be largely donor specific. Two young, previously healthy adult volunteers made up the cohort, one male and one female. In a couple of donors, T-cell clones that expanded and contracted after mild COVID-19 were tracked by sequencing TCRalpha and TCRbeta repertoires over time. Paper-wide results and their limitations: Balanced CD4/CD8 phenotypes were observed for clones contracting from day 15 to 85, whereas a bias towards CD4+ was observed for a second wave of clones expanding from day 15 to 37. Whether the second-wave clones peaking on day 37 were SARS-CoV-2 specific was not confirmed. The detection of some responding clones in pre-infection memory suggests that pre-existing cross-reactive memory T cells joined the SARS-CoV-2 response. The study covered only two mild cases, and larger cohorts including severe cases with pre-infection samples were considered necessary. Contracting CD4+ clones were found mainly in CM and EM memory subsets, while CD8+ clones were enriched in EMRA.

CDR1 and CDR2 are drawn from the germline V gene: SGHTA, FQGNSA. Including cysteine and phenylalanine, the CDR3 has 16 amino acids. The DNA shown is the 48-base CDR3, in frame from base 1. At the junction V is shortened by 1 base and J by 5 bases, with 16 bases in between. Ficoll-Paque density gradient centrifugation was the method used to isolate PBMCs. This sample was sequenced with an Illumina NovaSeq 6000. TCRalpha and TCRbeta cDNA libraries were built by 5'RACE with constant-segment primers, adding sample barcodes and unique molecular identifiers. Trizol reagent was used to extract RNA from every sample. The libraries were amplified in two PCR steps, and the second step added a second sample barcode and Illumina TruSeq adapters. Sequencing of the libraries was done on an Illumina NovaSeq, producing 2 x 150 bp paired-end reads. As for the original processing: The reads were demultiplexed and collapsed into UMI-guided consensus sequences using migec v1.2.7. With mixcr v2.1.11, UMI consensuses were aligned to TRA and TRB V and J templates and assembled into clonotypes. A clonotype was counted as expanded or contracted only when both edgeR and NoisET called the clonotype significant, with the noise models trained on biological replicates. For edgeR calls, the thresholds were a false discovery rate-adjusted p below 0.01 and a log2 fold-change of 1. As an exploratory analysis of dynamics, max-normalized trajectories of the 1000 most abundant clonotypes were examined by PCA with hierarchical clustering. The CD4 or CD8 phenotype of responding clones was assigned using the separately sequenced CD4+ and CD8+ repertoires. Starting from the raw public reads, TCRdb applied fastp trimming at Q25, assembled clones with MiXCR and retained in-frame beta chains. A single entry per CDR3 protein holds the most common genes and DNA from its merged rows. TCRdb's processing, not the study's, gives the V and J calls here. The sample table contains about 560,000 distinct CDR3 sequences; only one count was recorded for approximately 21% of them. Around 9.2% of the sample rests with the top ten.

As to this clonotype: Its antigen target is currently unknown. No base-level quality is on record; no much larger clone is a single base apart.

Recombination joined TRBV7-2 with TRBJ2-3; D gene: possibly TRBD2, on 6 matching bases. Source material: PBMCs or a T cell subset sorted from them (not recorded which). The clonotype comes from an adult woman who had mild COVID-19 (a few samples of this study predate the infection). The sample titles of this study are shuffled in the database, so cell type and time point are left out; the donor was told from shared clones. This receptor has the CDR3 CASSLVAGLGIDTQYF. The DNA sequence reads TGTGCCAGCAGCTTAGTGGCGGGGCTAGGGATAGATACGCAGTATTTT. The reference TRBV7-2 and TRBJ2-3 proteins fill in what lies around the CDR3, so the full variable domain reads GAGVSQSPSNKVTEKGKDVELRCDPISGHTALYWYRQSLGQGLEFLIYFQGNSAPDKSGLPSDRFSAERTGGSVSTLTIQRTQQEDSAVYLCASSLVAGLGIDTQYFGPGTRLTVL.